This T cell receptor (beta chain) was sequenced for a study of spatial heterogeneity in lung cancer (dated by TCRdb to between 2017 and 2020). About the full investigation: More beta-chain than alpha-chain transcripts were consistently detected, likely reflecting higher beta-chain transcript abundance. In the raw uncorrected reads, each unique combination of TCR and UMI appeared on average more than ten times. The study linked features of the TCR repertoire to counts of nonsynonymous mutations, which were determined by whole-exome sequencing of tumor tissue. Both alpha and beta chains were TCR-sequenced in samples taken at surgery, namely 220 tumor regions, around 64 matched nontumor lung samples and roughly 56 PBMC samples. A strong correlation was found between TCR transcript counts in tumor regions and a T cell transcriptional module score from matched bulk RNA-seq. In non-small cell lung cancer, the study quantitatively compared TCR alpha and beta repertoires across several tumor regions, matched nontumor lung, and blood. On the study overall, not on this receptor specifically: Additional single-cell paired TCR alpha and beta sequencing was considered necessary to confirm, at a functional level, the hypothesis that regional TCRs recognize regional mutations. Counts of ubiquitous and regional expanded TCRs were found to correlate with counts of ubiquitous and regional nonsynonymous mutations, respectively. The number of expanded intratumoral alpha and beta TCRs correlated with the tumor nonsynonymous mutation count. TCR-seq was estimated to cover only roughly 6.8% of tumor T cells for alpha chains and around 13% for beta chains.

The label giving this sample's time point can be read as: sample taken at primary tumor resection. Samples were obtained from approximately 77 patients with early-stage, untreated non-small cell lung cancer from the lung TRACERx cohort. Whole RNA extracted from tumor and nontumor lung tissue, or from cryopreserved PBMC samples, was used for TCR sequencing without cell sorting. A patient was chosen for TCR sequencing only when enough RNA was available from at least two tumor regions. Before selection, tumor and adjacent nontumor lung specimens were reviewed by a lung pathologist. The germline ends are 7 bases apart after V is trimmed by 6 bases and J by 0 bases. In the germline V gene, CDR1 corresponds to MNHEY and CDR2 to SVGAGI. Taken from cysteine to phenylalanine, the CDR3 has 13 residues. Only CDR3 DNA remains: 39 bases, in frame from the first base. The library was built by means of 5' RACE. TCRdb shows the sequencer as NextSeq 500. The TCR library protocol attached a unique molecular identifier to each TCR cDNA molecule to allow correction of PCR and sequencing errors. The study's own analysis went as follows. Decombinator tools were used for TCR identification, UMI-based error correction and CDR3 extraction. TCRs above a frequency of 2 per 1,000, corresponding to the top 1% of the tumor frequency distribution, were defined as expanded. Expanded tumor TCRs statistically deemed absent (corrected P<0.05) from at least one tumor region were classed as regional, and all other expanded tumor TCRs were classed as ubiquitous. Each repertoire was subsampled 100 times to 5,000 TCRs, after which Renyi diversity was computed with the R vegan package. CDR3 similarity networks were built from amino acid triplet string-kernel similarity, with CDR3s being connected when pairwise similarity was above 0.82. Through fastp at Q25 and MiXCR, TCRdb rebuilt clones from the public reads, retaining in-frame beta chains. Duplicate CDR3 protein sequences are folded into a single record with the most common DNA and genes. TCRdb's processing, not the authors', yielded these V and J calls. The sample data list 2,500 to 3,500 distinct CDR3 sequences, and 10% of these were observed just once. The ten largest clones add up to under 8% of the sample.

A note on this clonotype: The antigen it recognizes is unknown. The sample holds no much larger clone one base away, and base qualities are not on file.

The sequencing here drew on lung tumor tissue, taken at surgery. This clonotype was sampled from a female donor with early-stage non-small cell lung cancer. The rearrangement joined TRBV6-5 to TRBJ2-3, with no reliable assignment of the D segment. The DNA reads TGTGCCAGCAGGCCGAGGAGCACAGATACGCAGTATTTT. Translation gives CASRPRSTDTQYF.